A selection of T cell receptor beta chains follows, all from one sample in a study of blood T cells in healthy people across ages. TCRdb independently ran MiXCR on the 5' RACE reads; one entry per CDR3 protein. The sample holds 1.5 million to 2 million distinct CDR3 sequences; 28% are singletons and the top ten take approximately 7.7%. Input material: blood. The receptors were gathered from a woman aged 25 to 39 in good health. Each CDR3 is given with its conserved first and last residue. D genes are given only for firm matches. Rows may omit the clone size; those that give it use once, few, many or a size class.

>.|TRBV20-1|TRBJ2-5|TRBD1
CSARGQGSRNERYF
TGCAGTGCTAGAGGACAGGGATCGAGGAACGAGCGGTACTTC
>.|TRBV5-5|TRBJ2-3|TRBD2
CASSFRGGWDTQYF
TGTGCCAGCAGCTTCCGGGGGGGCTGGGATACGCAGTATTTT
>.|TRBV11-2|TRBJ2-7|TRBD2
CASSLIAGGSYEQYF
TGTGCCAGCAGCTTAATAGCGGGGGGTTCCTACGAGCAGTACTTC
>.|TRBV14|TRBJ1-3|.
CASSQKLANSGNTIYF
TGTGCCAGCAGCCAAAAGCTTGCGAACTCTGGAAACACCATATATTTT
>.|TRBV9|TRBJ1-2|.
CVGSADPLSNYGYTF
TGTGTCGGCAGCGCGGACCCTTTATCTAACTATGGCTACACCTTC
>.|TRBV29-1|TRBJ2-3|TRBD2
CSVVGLAGGIDTQYF
TGCAGCGTTGTGGGACTAGCGGGAGGGATAGATACGCAGTATTTT
>.|TRBV7-2|TRBJ1-1|.
CASSLGREYTEAFF
TGTGCCAGCAGCTTAGGCAGGGAATATACTGAAGCTTTCTTT
>.|TRBV7-2|TRBJ2-1|TRBD2
CASSGQNGGRMNEQFF
TGTGCCAGCAGCGGGCAGAACGGCGGGAGAATGAATGAGCAGTTCTTC
>.|TRBV4-1|TRBJ2-1|.
CASKVPGYNEQFF
TGCGCCAGCAAGGTCCCAGGCTACAATGAGCAGTTCTTC
>.|TRBV3-1|TRBJ2-1|.
CARAGTGPYNEQFF
TGTGCCCGAGCAGGGACGGGACCCTACAATGAGCAGTTCTTC
>.|TRBV7-9|TRBJ1-2|.
CASSLAVESNYGYTF
TGTGCCAGCAGCCTGGCCGTGGAAAGTAACTATGGCTACACCTTC
>many|TRBV20-1|TRBJ2-1|.
CSASMGLSSYNEQFF
TGCAGTGCTAGTATGGGATTGAGCTCCTACAATGAGCAGTTCTTC
>few|TRBV7-9|TRBJ1-4|.
CASSHQGGEKLFF
TGTGCCAGCAGTCATCAGGGAGGCGAAAAACTGTTTTTT
>.|TRBV14|TRBJ2-2|.
CASSQVRRTGELFF
TGTGCCAGCAGCCAAGTGAGACGCACCGGGGAGCTGTTTTTT
>.|TRBV27|TRBJ1-1|.
CASSPVSNTEAFF
TGTGCCAGCAGCCCAGTTTCGAACACTGAAGCTTTCTTT
>many|TRBV29-1|TRBJ2-7|TRBD1
CSVDQGADEQYF
TGCAGCGTTGATCAGGGGGCAGACGAGCAGTACTTC
>few|TRBV3-1|TRBJ2-6|.
CASSPSMGALSGANVLTF
TGTGCCAGCAGCCCGAGTATGGGGGCACTATCTGGGGCCAACGTCCTGACTTTC
>.|TRBV7-9|TRBJ1-1|.
CASSLGGGGIAEAFF
TGTGCCAGCAGCTTAGGGGGAGGGGGGATCGCTGAAGCTTTCTTT
>.|TRBV10-3|TRBJ1-1|.
CAIKDRDSMNTEAFF
TGTGCCATCAAAGACCGCGACAGCATGAACACTGAAGCTTTCTTT
>.|TRBV7-3|TRBJ2-1|.
CASSPNPGFYNEQFF
TGTGCCAGCAGCCCCAACCCTGGGTTCTACAATGAGCAGTTCTTC
>.|TRBV2|TRBJ2-1|.
CASRGSLSSNEQFF
TGTGCCAGCAGGGGCTCCCTTTCCTCCAATGAGCAGTTCTTC
>many|TRBV7-6|TRBJ2-7|.
CASSGQGGRNEQYF
TGTGCCAGCAGTGGGCAGGGGGGCAGGAACGAGCAGTACTTC
>many|TRBV7-2|TRBJ2-6|TRBD2
CASTLRAGGLSGANVLTF
TGTGCCAGCACCCTCCGGGCGGGAGGGCTCTCTGGGGCCAACGTCCTGACTTTC
>.|TRBV5-1|TRBJ2-7|TRBD1
CANSSGQGNEQYF
TGCGCCAACAGCTCCGGACAGGGCAACGAGCAGTACTTC
>.|TRBV6-5|TRBJ1-4|TRBD1
CASSYDRGGKLFF
TGTGCCAGCAGCTACGACAGGGGAGGAAAACTGTTTTTT
>few|TRBV18|TRBJ1-3|.
CASSPERGNTIYF
TGTGCCAGCTCACCAGAGAGAGGAAACACCATATATTTT